This T cell receptor beta chain was retrieved from a study of blood T cells in healthy people across ages. CDR1 SEHNR and CDR2 FQNEAQ come from the germline V gene (reference sequence). V lost 4 bases to trimming and J lost 5 bases; unmatched junction nucleotides: 5. The CDR3 totals 15 residues. For the second PCR, which ran for 7 to 11 cycles, a sample-barcoded 5' primer and a J-beta primer mix were used. TCRdb re-derived calls from the 5' RACE reads in MiXCR, one entry per CDR3 protein. The sample lists 750,000 to 950,000 distinct CDR3 sequences, 40% to 65% occurring once. This clonotype was picked up a small number of times.

The TCR originated in a man older than 75 in good health. Specimen: blood. This rearrangement joins TRBV7-9 to TRBJ2-5; 12 bases are shared with TRBD1. The CDR3 region is CASSSRGTGGETQYF. In DNA form, the CDR3 reads TGTGCCAGCAGCTCTAGAGGGACAGGGGGCGAGACCCAGTACTTC.